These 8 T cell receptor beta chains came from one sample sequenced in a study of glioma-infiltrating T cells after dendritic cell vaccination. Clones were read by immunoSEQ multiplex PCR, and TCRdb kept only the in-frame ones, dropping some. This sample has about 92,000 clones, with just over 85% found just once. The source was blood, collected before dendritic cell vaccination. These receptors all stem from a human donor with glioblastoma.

The CDR3 coding sequence is TGTGCCAGCAGCCACCATAGCGGGAAGAACACCGGGGAGCTGTTTTTT. Translation gives CASSHHSGKNTGELFF. This chain joins TRBV7-3 and TRBJ2-2; 8 bases agree with TRBD2. This CDR3 region has 16 residues. The V segment lost 5 bases and the J segment 1 base; nucleotides outside the gene matches: 6. Germline V gene lookup returns CDR1 SGHTA and CDR2 FQGTGA.

The CDR3, as DNA: TGTGCCAGCAGCTTAGCTGGAGTTAGGGGTCTGTGGGGTTCCCGCACTGAAGCTTTCTTT. Translation: CASSLAGVRGLWGSRTEAFF. The chain combines TRBV7-2 with TRBJ1-1; maybe TRBD1 (5 bases). The CDR3 length is 20 residues. Looked up from germline, CDR1 is SGHTA and CDR2 is FQGNSA. The ends were cut back, 0 bases at V and 4 bases at J, with 27 bases in the middle.

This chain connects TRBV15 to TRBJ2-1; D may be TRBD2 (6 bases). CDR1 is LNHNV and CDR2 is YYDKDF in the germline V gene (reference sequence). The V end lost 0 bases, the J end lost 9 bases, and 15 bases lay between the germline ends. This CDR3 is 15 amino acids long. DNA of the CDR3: TGTGCCACCAGCAGAGAGCCTAGCGCGGCGGTTGAGCAGTTCTTC. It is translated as CATSREPSAAVEQFF.

The CDR3 DNA is TGTGCCAGCTCACCGGGACAGGGGAGAGTAAATGAGCAGTTCTTC. It yields the protein CASSPGQGRVNEQFF. The chain couples TRBV18 to TRBJ2-1; the match to TRBD1 covers 10 bases. Per the germline V gene, CDR1 is KGHSH and CDR2 is LQKENI. The ends lost 3 bases at V and 7 bases at J; junction bases unmatched: 6. This CDR3 region has 15 residues.

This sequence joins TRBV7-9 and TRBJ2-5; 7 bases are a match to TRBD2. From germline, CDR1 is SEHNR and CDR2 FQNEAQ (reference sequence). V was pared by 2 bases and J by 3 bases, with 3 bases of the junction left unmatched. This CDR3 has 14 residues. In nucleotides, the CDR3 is TGTGCCAGCAGCTTACTTGGGAGGGAAGAGACCCAGTACTTC. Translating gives CASSLLGREETQYF.

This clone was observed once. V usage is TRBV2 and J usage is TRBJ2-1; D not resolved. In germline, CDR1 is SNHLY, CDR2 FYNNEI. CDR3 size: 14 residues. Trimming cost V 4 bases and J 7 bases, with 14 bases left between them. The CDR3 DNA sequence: TGTGCCAGCAGTGTGAGCCTCCTGTGGAATGAGCAGTTCTTC. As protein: CASSVSLLWNEQFF.

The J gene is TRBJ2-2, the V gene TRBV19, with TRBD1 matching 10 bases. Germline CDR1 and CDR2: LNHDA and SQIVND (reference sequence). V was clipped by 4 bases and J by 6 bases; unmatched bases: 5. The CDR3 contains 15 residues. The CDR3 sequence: CASSSGQGGSGELFF. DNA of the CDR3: TGTGCCAGTAGTAGCGGACAGGGGGGCTCCGGGGAGCTGTTTTTT.

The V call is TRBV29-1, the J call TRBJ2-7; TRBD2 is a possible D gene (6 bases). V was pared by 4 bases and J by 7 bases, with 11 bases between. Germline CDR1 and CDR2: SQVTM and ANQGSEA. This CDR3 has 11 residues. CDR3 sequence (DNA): TGCAGCGTTGCCAGCGGGCGAGAGCAGTACTTC. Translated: CSVASGREQYF.